Presented here are 15 T cell receptor beta chains from one specimen sequenced in a study of blood T cell repertoires in COVID-19. Assay used: immunoSEQ multiplex PCR; TCRdb lists only in-frame clones, some missing. Counted here are around 250,000 clones, 75% to 90% occurring once; the ten biggest clones make up approximately 2%. The source material was PBMCs or T cells enriched from blood (not recorded which). These receptors were obtained from a woman in her forties or fifties who had recovered from COVID-19.

The chain combines TRBV5-4 with TRBJ2-2; D is ambiguous. The V gene lost 0 bases and the J gene lost 4 bases, with 4 bases spanning the gap. The CDR3 is made up of 13 amino acids. Germline V gene lookup returns CDR1 SGHNT and CDR2 YYREEE (reference sequence). CDR3 sequence: CASSLDFTGELFF. DNA for the CDR3: TGTGCCAGCAGCTTGGACTTCACCGGGGAGCTGTTTTTT.

This clone appeared once. The gene calls are TRBV4-1 and TRBJ2-7; 8 bases match TRBD1. Germline CDR1 reads MGHRA; CDR2 reads YSYEKL. This CDR3 contains 16 residues. The trim removed 3 bases at V and 1 base at J, leaving 8 bases unmatched. The CDR3 region has the DNA TGCGCCAGCAGCCAGGGAGACAGGGGAGGATCCTACGAGCAGTACTTC. This encodes CASSQGDRGGSYEQYF.

V gene TRBV3-1 (or the pseudogene TRBV3-2) combines with J gene TRBJ2-1; 7 bases are a match to TRBD2. The CDR3 has 17 amino acids. Germline CDR1 and CDR2: LGHDT and YNNKEL (reference sequence). V trimming: 1 base; J trimming: 0 bases; junction bases outside the gene matches: 6. The CDR3 DNA reads TGTGCCAGCAGCCAAGGGGCTGCTAGCGGCTCCTACAATGAGCAGTTCTTC. This translates into CASSQGAASGSYNEQFF.

Written as DNA, the CDR3 is TGTGCCAGCAGCTCACCGACTACAAGCACAGATACGCAGTATTTT. Translated, it gives CASSSPTTSTDTQYF. The rearrangement joins TRBV14 to TRBJ2-3, with D possibly TRBD2 on 5 matching bases. Germline CDR1 is SGHDN and CDR2 is FVKESK. V was trimmed by 5 bases and J by 0 bases, leaving 12 bases between them. The CDR3 runs 15 residues.

V and J are TRBV11-1 and TRBJ1-2; D may be TRBD1 (6 bases). The CDR3 spans 13 residues. Trimming removed 6 bases at V and 4 bases at J, with 12 bases between. The germline V gene has CDR1 SGHAT and CDR2 FQDESV (reference sequence). The CDR3 DNA sequence: TGTGCCAGCAGTTCCGGGACACCCTATGGCTACACCTTC. This gives the protein CASSSGTPYGYTF.

This rearrangement joins TRBV10-3 to TRBJ1-5; D might be TRBD1 (6 bases). The CDR3 totals 16 residues. The germline V gene encodes CDR1 ENHRY and CDR2 SYGVKD. V lost 0 bases and J lost 1, with 10 bases in between. The CDR3 coding sequence is TGTGCCATCAGTGAGTCGGGGGCGTCAAGCAATCAGCCCCAGCATTTT. Its translation is CAISESGASSNQPQHF.

Only a few counts were recorded for this clone. This chain joins TRBV28 and TRBJ2-7; D might be TRBD1 (6 bases). CDR1 is MDHEN and CDR2 is SYDVKM in the germline V gene. V lost 4 bases and J lost 0, with 10 bases in between. The length of the CDR3 is 14 residues. This chain's CDR3 is CASSWIGGSYEQYF. The CDR3 DNA reads as TGTGCCAGCAGTTGGATAGGGGGCTCCTACGAGCAGTACTTC.

This clone was picked up one time. V is TRBV10-1 and J is TRBJ2-1; TRBD1 matches at 7 bases. The CDR3 runs 14 residues. With 5 bases clipped from V and 10 bases from J, the junction kept 11 bases outside the gene matches. Germline-derived CDR1 and CDR2 are WNHNN and SYGVQD (reference sequence). CDR3 amino acids: CASSSTGTVGEQFF. CDR3 DNA: TGCGCCAGCAGTTCCACCGGGACAGTGGGAGAGCAGTTCTTC.

V is TRBV27 and J is TRBJ1-2; 7 bases are shared with TRBD1. The CDR3 is made up of 14 amino acids. Trimming took 2 bases from V and 2 from J; bases not matched to a gene: 2. Germline V gives CDR1 MNHEY, CDR2 SMNVEV (reference sequence). CDR3 region: CASSLDRANYGYTF. The DNA of the CDR3 is TGTGCCAGCAGTTTAGACAGGGCGAACTATGGCTACACCTTC.

CDR3 bases: TGTGCCAGCAGCACAGGGGTATACAATGAGCAGTTCTTC. It specifies CASSTGVYNEQFF. V gene TRBV2 combines with J gene TRBJ2-1, with 7 bases aligning to TRBD1. V gave up 6 bases and J gave up 4 bases; unmatched junction bases: 3. Germline V CDR1 and CDR2: SNHLY, FYNNEI. The CDR3 loop spans 13 amino acids.

The J gene is TRBJ1-6, the V gene TRBV6-1, with D tentatively TRBD1 (5 bases). Looked up from germline, CDR1 is MNHNS and CDR2 is SASEGT. Trimming removed 2 bases from V and 2 bases from J, with 10 bases in between. The CDR3 is 16 amino acids. CDR3 DNA: TGTGCCAGCAGTGAATGGGCAGGGCCCTATAATTCACCCCTCCACTTT. Encoded protein: CASSEWAGPYNSPLHF.

The chain combines TRBV28 with TRBJ2-3; 8 nucleotides align to TRBD2. Germline assignment: CDR1 MDHEN and CDR2 SYDVKM. The V segment lost 3 bases and the J segment 0 bases; nucleotides outside the gene matches: 5. The CDR3 has 16 amino acids. The CDR3 DNA reads as TGTGCCAGCAGTTTTCTAGCGGGTTGGAGCACAGATACGCAGTATTTT. This gives the protein CASSFLAGWSTDTQYF. The whole variable domain, filled in from reference TRBV28 and TRBJ2-3, reads DVKVTQSSRYLVKRTGEKVFLECVQDMDHENMFWYRQDPGLGLRLIYFSYDVKMKEKGDIPEGYSVSREKKERFSLILESASTNQTSMYLCASSFLAGWSTDTQYFGPGTRLTVL.

This chain links TRBV27 with TRBJ2-7; the match to TRBD1 covers 9 bases. The J segment lost 4 bases and the V segment lost 4 bases, leaving 2 bases of the junction unmatched. This CDR3 region has 13 residues. CDR1 and CDR2 from the germline V gene are MNHEY and SMNVEV (reference sequence). CDR3 in amino acids: CASSWGQGYEQYF. For the CDR3, the DNA is TGTGCCAGCAGTTGGGGACAGGGATACGAGCAGTACTTC.

The chain couples TRBV2 to TRBJ2-7; 7 nucleotides match TRBD1. Germline V lookup: CDR1 SNHLY, CDR2 FYNNEI. The CDR3 is 14 residues long. The V segment lost 6 bases and the J segment 5 bases; nucleotides outside the gene matches: 10. CDR3 protein: CASSLWTGLNEQYF. The DNA of the CDR3 is TGTGCCAGCAGCCTCTGGACAGGCCTTAACGAGCAGTACTTC.

The V and J genes are TRBV28 and TRBJ2-2; the D is unclear. Germline CDR1 and CDR2: MDHEN and SYDVKM. The V gene lost 8 bases and the J gene lost 1 base, with 5 bases spanning the gap. The CDR3 has 12 residues. CDR3 DNA: TGTGCCAGCTTCGGGAACACCGGGGAGCTGTTTTTT. This encodes CASFGNTGELFF.